Each of the 24 T cell receptor beta chains below was sequenced from the same sample in a study of response to subunit inactivated influenza vaccine. One entry per CDR3 protein results from TCRdb running MiXCR on the RT-PCR reads. The sample yields almost 250,000 distinct CDR3 sequences, roughly an eighth seen once. The material sequenced was non-naive T cells sorted from PBMCs, taken roughly 2 weeks before vaccination. The receptors derive from a man aged 50 to 59 who received an inactivated influenza vaccine.

The chain links TRBV12-3 or TRBV12-4 to TRBJ1-5; D remains ambiguous. The V end lost 8 bases, the J end lost 4 bases, and 18 bases lay between the germline ends. The CDR3 covers 15 residues. This CDR3 reads CASRRGKQWNQPQHF. In nucleotides, the CDR3 is TGTGCCAGCCGGAGAGGGAAACAATGGAATCAGCCCCAGCATTTT.

The genes are TRBV28 and TRBJ2-3; tentatively, D is TRBD1 or TRBD2 (6 bases each). Germline V lookup: CDR1 MDHEN, CDR2 SYDVKM. The V end was cut by 3 bases, the J end by 0 bases, with 10 bases between. CDR3 length equals 15 residues. CDR3 in amino acids: CASSFQGTSTDTQYF. In DNA form, the CDR3 reads TGTGCCAGCAGTTTTCAGGGGACTAGCACAGATACGCAGTATTTT. The whole variable domain, filled in from reference TRBV28 and TRBJ2-3, reads DVKVTQSSRYLVKRTGEKVFLECVQDMDHENMFWYRQDPGLGLRLIYFSYDVKMKEKGDIPEGYSVSREKKERFSLILESASTNQTSMYLCASSFQGTSTDTQYFGPGTRLTVL.

The gene calls are TRBV6-2 or TRBV6-3 and TRBJ1-4; possibly TRBD1 for D (6 bases). Trimming removed 8 bases at V and 0 bases at J, with 13 bases between. The CDR3 has 15 residues. Germline V gene data show CDR1 as MNHEY and CDR2 as SVGEGT. CDR3: CASRVGHATNEKLFF. The DNA of the CDR3 is TGTGCCAGCCGTGTGGGACACGCAACTAATGAAAAACTGTTTTTT.

This clonotype has a handful of counts. The chain combines TRBV15 with TRBJ2-5; D uncertain. Germline V gene sequence: CDR1 LNHNV, CDR2 YYDKDF (reference sequence). V was clipped by 0 bases and J by 7 bases, with 9 bases between them. The CDR3 covers 13 residues. CDR3 sequence reads: CATSRDIKGTQYF. The CDR3 nucleotides read TGTGCCACCAGCAGAGATATTAAGGGGACCCAGTACTTC.

This clonotype has a count of ten or more. The chain carries TRBV5-1 and TRBJ2-7; possibly TRBD2 for D (6 bases). This CDR3 has 12 amino acids. Germline CDR1 and CDR2: SGHRS and YFSETQ. V was cut by 4 bases and J by 5 bases, with 10 bases left in between. The CDR3 nucleotides read TGCGCCAGCAGCGGGGGACTTGACGAGCAGTACTTC. Translation gives CASSGGLDEQYF.

Many counts were recorded for this clonotype. The chain joins TRBV2 to TRBJ2-3; D might be TRBD1 (6 bases). Between the trimmed V and J ends, which lost 7 bases and 7 bases, there was a span of 18 bases. There are 14 residues in the CDR3. Germline V gene lookup returns CDR1 SNHLY and CDR2 FYNNEI. The CDR3 nucleotides are TGTGCCAGCACCCGAATGGACAGCCTAAATACGCAGTATTTT. Its protein is CASTRMDSLNTQYF.

This clonotype has just a few counts. This chain joins TRBV11-2 and TRBJ1-4; D call uncertain. Trimming stripped 1 base from V and 0 bases from J, with 6 bases between. Germline lookup yields CDR1 SGHAT and CDR2 FQNNGV. The CDR3 has 15 residues. As DNA, the CDR3 is TGTGCCAGCAGCTTAGCAATAGCAACTAATGAAAAACTGTTTTTT. Translated: CASSLAIATNEKLFF.

The chain joins TRBV27 to TRBJ2-1; 8 bases agree with TRBD1. The germline V gene has CDR1 MNHEY and CDR2 SMNVEV (reference sequence). V was pared by 3 bases and J by 2 bases, with 6 bases of the junction left unmatched. CDR3 length equals 16 residues. Here the CDR3 DNA reads TGTGCCAGCAGTTTGTTCGGGACAGGAACCTACAATGAGCAGTTCTTC. This gives the protein CASSLFGTGTYNEQFF.

In its sample, this clonotype was seen many times. The chain links TRBV29-1 to TRBJ2-7; 7 nucleotides match TRBD2. Looked up from germline, CDR1 is SQVTM and CDR2 is ANQGSEA. CDR3 length: 12 residues. V gave up 7 bases and J gave up 1 base; unmatched junction bases: 4. CDR3 in DNA: TGCAGCGCTGGGGACTATTCCTACGAGCAGTACTTC. As protein: CSAGDYSYEQYF.

The sample holds a few counts of this clonotype. The gene calls are TRBV3-1 and TRBJ1-1, with TRBD1 matching 8 bases. The V segment lost 2 bases and the J segment 1 base; nucleotides outside the gene matches: 6. Germline V lookup: CDR1 LGHDT, CDR2 YNNKEL (reference sequence). The CDR3 is made up of 16 amino acids. In nucleotides, the CDR3 is TGTGCCAGCAGCCAATGGATTACAGGGGGGAACACTGAAGCTTTCTTT. This sequence encodes CASSQWITGGNTEAFF. The whole variable domain, filled in from reference TRBV3-1 and TRBJ1-1, reads DTAVSQTPKYLVTQMGNDKSIKCEQNLGHDTMYWYKQDSKKFLKIMFSYNNKELIINETVPNRFSPKSPDKAHLNLHINSLELGDSAVYFCASSQWITGGNTEAFFGQGTRLTVV.

The chain joins TRBV20-1 to TRBJ2-6, with 9 bases that match TRBD2. CDR1 and CDR2 from the germline V gene are DFQATT and SNEGSKA (reference sequence). This CDR3 is 16 amino acids long. Trimming at V came to 3 bases and at J to 2 bases, leaving 5 bases not matched to a gene. CDR3 coding DNA: TGCAGTGCTAGTTGGAGCGGGGGGCCTGGGGCCAACGTCCTGACTTTC. It codes for CSASWSGGPGANVLTF.

V is TRBV11-2 and J is TRBJ2-7; D is possibly TRBD2 (6 bases). V was shortened by 3 bases and J by 3 bases, with 12 bases between the two germline ends. Germline CDR1 SGHAT, CDR2 FQNNGV. This CDR3 has 14 amino acids. This CDR3 is CASSFGGPNYEQYF. The CDR3 DNA reads TGTGCCAGCAGCTTCGGGGGTCCCAACTACGAGCAGTACTTC. Full variable domain (missing parts from reference TRBV11-2 and TRBJ2-7): EAGVAQSPRYKIIEKRQSVAFWCNPISGHATLYWYQQILGQGPKLLIQFQNNGVVDDSQLPKDRFSAERLKGVDSTLKIQPAKLEDSAVYLCASSFGGPNYEQYFGPGTRLTVT.

The gene calls are TRBV20-1 and TRBJ2-7, with 7 bases that match TRBD1. J gave up 0 bases and V 5 bases, and 10 bases lay outside the gene matches. Germline V gives CDR1 DFQATT, CDR2 SNEGSKA (reference sequence). The CDR3 runs 15 residues. DNA of the CDR3: TGCAGTGCTCACGTGACAGGGACCTTCTCCTACGAGCAGTACTTC. It yields the protein CSAHVTGTFSYEQYF.

This clonotype has just a few counts. V is TRBV20-1 and J is TRBJ2-2; 8 bases agree with TRBD2. This CDR3 has 14 residues. From germline, CDR1 is DFQATT and CDR2 SNEGSKA (reference sequence). Losses at the gene ends were 1 base for V and 7 bases for J; bases not matched to a gene: 5. CDR3 sequence reads: CSARVGGAFGELFF. As DNA, the CDR3 is TGCAGTGCTAGAGTCGGGGGGGCCTTCGGGGAGCTGTTTTTT.

This clonotype was detected many times. This sequence joins TRBV29-1 and TRBJ2-2, with TRBD2 matching 13 bases. The CDR3 runs 16 residues. The germline V gene has CDR1 SQVTM and CDR2 ANQGSEA. J lost 6 bases, V lost 7 bases, and 11 bases had no gene match. Here the CDR3 reads CSGSTGTSGIAGELFF. The CDR3, as DNA: TGCAGCGGAAGTACTGGGACTAGCGGGATCGCCGGGGAGCTGTTTTTT.

The rearrangement uses TRBV18 and TRBJ2-7, with 7 bases identical to TRBD1. Germline CDR1 and CDR2: KGHSH and LQKENI. This CDR3 comprises 14 residues. After removal of 4 bases from V and 2 bases from J, the junction contained 5 bases not matched to a gene. CDR3 protein: CASSRIQGTYEQYF. CDR3 DNA: TGTGCCAGCTCACGAATACAGGGGACCTACGAGCAGTACTTC.

This clonotype was detected ten times or more. The genes are TRBV4-2 and TRBJ2-1, with 8 positions matching TRBD1. The CDR3 is 13 residues long. Germline CDR1 reads LGHNA; CDR2 reads YNFKEQ. V was pared by 3 bases and J by 6 bases, with 1 base of the junction left unmatched. CDR3 nucleotides: TGTGCCAGCAGCCAGGACAGGGCCAATGAGCAGTTCTTC. Protein: CASSQDRANEQFF.

This clonotype came up a few times. V usage is TRBV10-3 and J usage is TRBJ2-3; D gene ambiguous. Per the germline V gene, CDR1 is ENHRY and CDR2 is SYGVKD. The CDR3 consists of 12 residues. Trimming cost V 2 bases and J 10 bases, with 10 bases left between them. The chain's CDR3 is CAISEPAGAQYF. The CDR3 nucleotides are TGTGCCATCAGTGAGCCCGCAGGCGCGCAGTATTTT.

Ten or more counts support this clonotype. The chain couples TRBV29-1 to TRBJ2-1; 7 bases are a match to TRBD2. V lost 0 bases to trimming and J lost 0 bases; unmatched junction nucleotides: 2. The germline gives CDR1 SQVTM, CDR2 ANQGSEA. CDR3 size: 15 residues. CDR3 loop: CSVEETGGSYNEQFF. In DNA, the CDR3 is TGCAGCGTTGAAGAGACGGGGGGCTCCTACAATGAGCAGTTCTTC.

This clonotype was counted a few times. The J gene is TRBJ2-7, the V gene TRBV20-1, with D possibly TRBD2 on 5 matching bases. Per germline, CDR1 DFQATT and CDR2 SNEGSKA (reference sequence). This CDR3 region has 14 residues. With 1 base removed from V and 6 bases from J, the gap between germline ends came to 16 bases. DNA of the CDR3: TGCAGTGCTAGAGGGTTGGAGGTTTTTGTCGAGCAGTACTTC. This translates into CSARGLEVFVEQYF.

The rearrangement joins TRBV7-2 to TRBJ1-1; possibly TRBD1 for D (6 bases). V gave up 2 bases and J gave up 6 bases, with 16 bases separating them. Germline V gene sequence: CDR1 SGHTA, CDR2 FQGNSA. The CDR3 runs to 15 residues. The DNA of the CDR3 is TGTGCCAGCAGCTTACCAGGGGCGGTAGCATCTGAAGCTTTCTTT. Protein sequence: CASSLPGAVASEAFF.

CDR3 protein: CASSGMEGGASSGNTIYF. CDR3 nucleotides: TGCGCCAGCAGCGGAATGGAGGGTGGGGCCTCCTCTGGAAACACCATATATTTT. The gene calls are TRBV5-1 and TRBJ1-3; a possible D gene is TRBD1 (5 bases). Deletions cut 4 bases from V and 0 bases from J, with 20 bases between. This CDR3 spans 18 amino acids. Germline V gene data show CDR1 as SGHRS and CDR2 as YFSETQ.

This clonotype was seen many times. The genes are TRBV6-5 and TRBJ2-1, with 9 bases identical to TRBD1. CDR3 length equals 12 residues. Looked up from germline, CDR1 is MNHEY and CDR2 is SVGAGI. The junction had 3 bases not matched to a gene; V was cut back by 5 bases and J by 10 bases. CDR3 residues: CASSTGQGEQFF. Written as DNA, the CDR3 is TGTGCCAGCAGTACAGGACAGGGGGAGCAGTTCTTC.

The chain employs TRBV12-3 or TRBV12-4 and TRBJ1-1; TRBD1 might be the D (5 bases). This CDR3 has 12 residues. V lost 5 bases and J 10 bases, leaving 14 bases between the germline ends. The CDR3 sequence is CASSPGTSAAFF. As DNA, the CDR3 is TGTGCCAGCAGTCCCGGGACCTCGGCAGCTTTCTTT.